The T cell receptor (beta chain) under discussion was sequenced for a study of T-cell memory formation after mild COVID-19. Broader study findings: Memory sampled before infection contained some responding clones, suggesting cross-reactive memory joined.

cDNA libraries for TCR alpha and TCR beta, carrying sample barcodes and UMIs, came from 5'RACE with constant-segment primers. TCRdb independently ran MiXCR on the 5' RACE reads; one entry per CDR3 protein. The sample includes a few hundred thousand distinct CDR3 sequences, roughly 21% of them seen just once. V dropped 5 bases and J dropped 5; count of bases not matched to a gene: 6. Germline assignment: CDR1 MNHNS and CDR2 SASEGT. The CDR3 spans 15 residues. For this clonotype: The antigen remains unidentified.

The chain couples TRBV6-1 to TRBJ2-3; TRBD2 matches 11 bases. The TCR originated in a man aged 18-30 years who had mild COVID-19 (a few samples of this study predate the infection). Cell type and time point are not known. Sequencing was performed on PBMCs or a T cell subset sorted from them (not recorded which). CDR3 sequence: CASSPGLAVEDTQYF. DNA of the CDR3: TGTGCCAGCAGTCCGGGACTAGCGGTGGAAGATACGCAGTATTTT.